This T cell receptor (beta chain) was recorded in a study of blood T cell repertoires in COVID-19. On the study more broadly: Samples representing acute and convalescent COVID-19 were sourced from the United States, Italy and Spain.

The germline gives CDR1 SGHNT, CDR2 YYREEE (reference sequence). The CDR3 extends over 14 amino acids. The ends were cut back, 0 bases at V and 2 bases at J, with 6 bases in the middle. In the authors' workflow: By means of reference gene primer amplification, nucleated cell counts were estimated. Clones were sequenced by immunoSEQ multiplex PCR, and TCRdb holds only the in-frame ones, with some missing. For V, J and clone size, that table is used; D and trimming come from the DNA. The data contain roughly 50,000 clones, around 80% of them singletons. Sample: peripheral blood. This receptor was taken from a man in his 60s with acute or convalescent COVID-19. The rearrangement joins TRBV5-4 to TRBJ1-3; D remains ambiguous. For the CDR3, the DNA is TGTGCCAGCAGCTTGGGAGGGACTGGAAACACCATATATTTT. Protein: CASSLGGTGNTIYF.